This record covers a single TCR beta chain. As yet, its antigen is unknown. Trimming took 6 bases from V and 6 from J, leaving 18 bases between them. CDR3 length equals 14 residues. From germline, CDR1 is LGHNT and CDR2 FRNRAP. CD4+CD25+CD127- Tregs, CD4+CD25- non-Tregs, CD4 and CD8 cells were sorted. The assay was immunoSEQ multiplex PCR, and TCRdb's table has in-frame clones only and misses some. The sample consists of around 120,000 clones, roughly 92% of them appearing once. The data originate from a study of Tregs in tolerant kidney transplant recipients. Findings of the study overall: Activated donor B cell expansion appeared to reveal the most relevant donor-specific TCRbeta repertoire. Findings come from small patient numbers and require larger validation.

Sequencing input: CD4+ T cells from blood. The chain is built from TRBV12-5 and TRBJ2-7; D might be TRBD1 (6 bases). The sequence was collected from a human donor in good health. The CDR3 coding sequence is TGTGCTAGTGGCCCGCGGACAGAAGGATGCGAGCAGTACTTC. This gives the protein CASGPRTEGCEQYF. Combining the CDR3 with reference TRBV12-5 and TRBJ2-7 gives the whole variable domain DARVTQTPRHKVTEMGQEVTMRCQPILGHNTVFWYRQTMMQGLELLAYFRNRAPLDDSGMPKDRFSAEMPDATLATLKIQPSEPRDSAVYFCASGPRTEGCEQYFGPGTRLTVT.